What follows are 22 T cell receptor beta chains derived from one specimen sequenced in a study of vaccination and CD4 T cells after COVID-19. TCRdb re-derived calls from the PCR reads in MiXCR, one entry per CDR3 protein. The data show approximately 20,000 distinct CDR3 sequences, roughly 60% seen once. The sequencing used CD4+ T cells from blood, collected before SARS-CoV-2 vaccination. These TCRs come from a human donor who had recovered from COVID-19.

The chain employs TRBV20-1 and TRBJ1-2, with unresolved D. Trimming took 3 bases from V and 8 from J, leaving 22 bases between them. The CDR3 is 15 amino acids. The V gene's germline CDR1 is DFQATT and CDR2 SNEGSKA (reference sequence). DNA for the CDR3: TGCAGTGCTAGGGTGTTACAAACTGTTTCGGAGGGCTACACCTTC. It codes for CSARVLQTVSEGYTF.

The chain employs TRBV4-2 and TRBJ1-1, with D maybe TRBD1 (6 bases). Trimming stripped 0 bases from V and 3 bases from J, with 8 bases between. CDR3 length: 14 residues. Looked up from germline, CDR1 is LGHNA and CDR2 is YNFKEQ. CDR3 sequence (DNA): TGTGCCAGCAGCCAAGATACAGGGTACACTGAAGCTTTCTTT. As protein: CASSQDTGYTEAFF.

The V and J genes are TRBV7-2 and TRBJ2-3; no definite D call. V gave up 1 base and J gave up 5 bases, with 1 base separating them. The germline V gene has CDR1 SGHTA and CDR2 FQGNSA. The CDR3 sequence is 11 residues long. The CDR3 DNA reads TGTGCCAGCAGCTTAGTAGATACGCAGTATTTT. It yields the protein CASSLVDTQYF.

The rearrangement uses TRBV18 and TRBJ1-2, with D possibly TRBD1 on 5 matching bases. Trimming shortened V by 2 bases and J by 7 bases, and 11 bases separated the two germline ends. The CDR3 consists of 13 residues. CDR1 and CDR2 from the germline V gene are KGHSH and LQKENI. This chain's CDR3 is CASSPGAGGGYTF. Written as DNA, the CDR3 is TGTGCCAGCTCACCAGGGGCGGGAGGTGGCTACACCTTC.

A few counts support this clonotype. The CDR3 reads CASSKGIGTRSYNEQFF. The CDR3 DNA reads as TGTGCCAGCAGCAAAGGAATAGGGACTAGGTCCTACAATGAGCAGTTCTTC. The V call is TRBV21-1, the J call TRBJ2-1; TRBD2, as called in the table, went unchecked against the DNA. TRBV21-1 counts as a pseudogene. This CDR3 contains 17 residues.

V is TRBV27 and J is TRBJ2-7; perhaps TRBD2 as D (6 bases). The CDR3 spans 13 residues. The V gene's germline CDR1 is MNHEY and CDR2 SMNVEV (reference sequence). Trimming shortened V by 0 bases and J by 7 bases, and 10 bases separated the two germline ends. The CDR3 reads CASSLSPAGEQYF. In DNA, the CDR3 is TGTGCCAGCAGTTTATCACCCGCGGGAGAGCAGTACTTC.

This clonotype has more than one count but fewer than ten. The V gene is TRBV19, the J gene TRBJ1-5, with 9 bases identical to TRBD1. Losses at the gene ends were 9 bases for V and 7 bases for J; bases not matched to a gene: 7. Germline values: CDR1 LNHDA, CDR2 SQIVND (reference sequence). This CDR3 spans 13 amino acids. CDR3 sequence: CASSGQGWQPQHF. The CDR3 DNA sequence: TGTGCCAGCTCGGGACAGGGCTGGCAGCCCCAGCATTTT.

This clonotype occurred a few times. The CDR3 bases are TGCAGTGCTACTCGTGGGGGGCTAGAGACCCAGTACTTC. Protein product: CSATRGGLETQYF. This chain connects TRBV20-1 to TRBJ2-5; D possibly uses TRBD1 or TRBD2 (6 bases each). Trimming removed 4 bases at V and 4 bases at J, with 13 bases between. Germline lookup yields CDR1 DFQATT and CDR2 SNEGSKA (reference sequence). This CDR3 region has 13 residues.

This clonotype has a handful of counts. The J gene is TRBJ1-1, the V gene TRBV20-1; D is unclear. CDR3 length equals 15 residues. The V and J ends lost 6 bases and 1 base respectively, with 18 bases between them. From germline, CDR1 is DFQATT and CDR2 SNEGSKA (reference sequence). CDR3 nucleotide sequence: TGCAGTGCCCCAGGACCTCCGAGTGGGAACACTGAAGCTTTCTTT. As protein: CSAPGPPSGNTEAFF.

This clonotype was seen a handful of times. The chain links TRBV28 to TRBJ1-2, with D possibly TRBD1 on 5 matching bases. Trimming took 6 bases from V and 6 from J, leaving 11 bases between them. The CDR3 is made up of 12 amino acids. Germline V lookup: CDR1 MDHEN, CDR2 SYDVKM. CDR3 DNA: TGTGCCAGCAGCTCGGGGCTGAATGGCTACACCTTC. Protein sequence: CASSSGLNGYTF.

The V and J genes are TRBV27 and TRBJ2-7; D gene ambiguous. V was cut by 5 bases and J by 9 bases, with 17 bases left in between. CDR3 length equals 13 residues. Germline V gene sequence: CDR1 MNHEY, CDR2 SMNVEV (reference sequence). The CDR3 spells CASSTPGRPGQYF. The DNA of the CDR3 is TGTGCCAGCAGTACGCCCGGGCGCCCCGGGCAGTACTTC.

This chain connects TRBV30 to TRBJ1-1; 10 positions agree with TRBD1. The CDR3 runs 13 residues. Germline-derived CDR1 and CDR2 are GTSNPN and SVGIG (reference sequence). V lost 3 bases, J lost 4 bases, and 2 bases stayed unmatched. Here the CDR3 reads CAWRRQGATEAFF. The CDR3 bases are TGTGCCTGGAGGAGACAGGGGGCCACTGAAGCTTTCTTT.

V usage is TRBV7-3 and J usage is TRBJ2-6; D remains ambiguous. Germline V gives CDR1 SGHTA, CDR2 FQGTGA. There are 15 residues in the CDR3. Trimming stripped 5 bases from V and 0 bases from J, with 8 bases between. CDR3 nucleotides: TGTGCCAGCAGCCCAGTCCTCTCTGGGGCCAACGTCCTGACTTTC. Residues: CASSPVLSGANVLTF.

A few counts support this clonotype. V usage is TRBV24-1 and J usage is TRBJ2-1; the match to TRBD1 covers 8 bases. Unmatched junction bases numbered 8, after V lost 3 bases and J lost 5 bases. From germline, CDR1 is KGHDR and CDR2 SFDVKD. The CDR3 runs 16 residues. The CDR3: CATSDPRDRLNNEQFF. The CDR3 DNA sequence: TGTGCCACCAGTGATCCCCGGGACAGGCTCAACAATGAGCAGTTCTTC.

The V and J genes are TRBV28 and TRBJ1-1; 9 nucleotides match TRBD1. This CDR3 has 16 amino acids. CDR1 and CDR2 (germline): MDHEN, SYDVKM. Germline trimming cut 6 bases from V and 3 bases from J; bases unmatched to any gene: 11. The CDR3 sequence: CASSHRTGAGDTEAFF. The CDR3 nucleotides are TGTGCCAGCAGCCACAGGACAGGGGCTGGGGACACTGAAGCTTTCTTT.

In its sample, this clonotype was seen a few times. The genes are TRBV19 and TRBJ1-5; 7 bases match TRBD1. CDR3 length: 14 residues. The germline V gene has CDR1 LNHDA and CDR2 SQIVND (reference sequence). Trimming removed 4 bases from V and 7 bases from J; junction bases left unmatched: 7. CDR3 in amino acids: CASSNRGGGQPQHF. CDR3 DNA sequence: TGTGCCAGTAGTAACAGGGGAGGAGGACAGCCCCAGCATTTT. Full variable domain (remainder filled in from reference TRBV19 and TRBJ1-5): DGGITQSPKYLFRKEGQNVTLSCEQNLNHDAMYWYRQDPGQGLRLIYYSQIVNDFQKGDIAEGYSVSREKKESFPLTVTSAQKNPTAFYLCASSNRGGGQPQHFGDGTRLSIL.

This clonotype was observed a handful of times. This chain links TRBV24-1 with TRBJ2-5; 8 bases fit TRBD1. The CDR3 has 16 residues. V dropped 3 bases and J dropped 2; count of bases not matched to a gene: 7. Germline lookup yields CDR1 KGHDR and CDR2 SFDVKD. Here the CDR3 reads CATSDPGTGRQETQYF. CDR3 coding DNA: TGTGCCACCAGTGATCCTGGGACAGGCAGACAAGAGACCCAGTACTTC.

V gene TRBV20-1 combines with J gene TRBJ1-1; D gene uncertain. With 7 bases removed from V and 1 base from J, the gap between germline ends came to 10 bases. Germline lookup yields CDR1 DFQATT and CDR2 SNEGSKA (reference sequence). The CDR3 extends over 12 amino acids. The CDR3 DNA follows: TGCAGTGGCCGGGAGGGGAACACTGAAGCTTTCTTT. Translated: CSGREGNTEAFF.

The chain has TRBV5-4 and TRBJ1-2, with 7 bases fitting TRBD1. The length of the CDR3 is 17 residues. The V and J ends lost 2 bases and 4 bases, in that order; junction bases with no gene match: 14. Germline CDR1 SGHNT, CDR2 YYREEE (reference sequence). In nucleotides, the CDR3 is TGTGCCAGCAGCTTTGGGACAGTACGCCTATTATCCTATGGCTACACCTTC. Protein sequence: CASSFGTVRLLSYGYTF.

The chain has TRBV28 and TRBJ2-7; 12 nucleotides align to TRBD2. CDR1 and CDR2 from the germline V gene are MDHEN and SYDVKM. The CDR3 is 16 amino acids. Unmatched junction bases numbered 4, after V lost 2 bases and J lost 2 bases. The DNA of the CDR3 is TGTGCCAGCAGTTTAGGGACTAGCGGGCAGGCCTACGAGCAGTACTTC. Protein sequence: CASSLGTSGQAYEQYF. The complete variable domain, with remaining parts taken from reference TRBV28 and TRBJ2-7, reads DVKVTQSSRYLVKRTGEKVFLECVQDMDHENMFWYRQDPGLGLRLIYFSYDVKMKEKGDIPEGYSVSREKKERFSLILESASTNQTSMYLCASSLGTSGQAYEQYFGPGTRLTVT.

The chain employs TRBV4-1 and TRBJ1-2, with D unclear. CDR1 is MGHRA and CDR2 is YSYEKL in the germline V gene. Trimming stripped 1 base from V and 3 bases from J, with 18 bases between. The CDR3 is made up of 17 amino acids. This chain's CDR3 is CASSQAIQYRGYYGYTF. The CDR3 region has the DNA TGCGCCAGCAGCCAAGCCATTCAATACCGGGGTTACTATGGCTACACCTTC.

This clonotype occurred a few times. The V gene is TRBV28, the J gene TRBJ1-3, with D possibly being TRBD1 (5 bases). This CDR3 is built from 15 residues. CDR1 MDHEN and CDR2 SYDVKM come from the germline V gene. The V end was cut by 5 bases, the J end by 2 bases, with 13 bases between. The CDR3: CASSDPTGAGNTIYF. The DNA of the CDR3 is TGTGCCAGCAGTGACCCCACAGGAGCTGGAAACACCATATATTTT.